The rows below give T cell receptor beta chains drawn from one sample of a study of cytomegalovirus exposure and HLA in healthy donors. Clones were sequenced by immunoSEQ multiplex PCR, and TCRdb holds only the in-frame ones, with some missing. The data show approximately 99,000 clones, with around 95% seen just once and 0.67% held by the top ten. Material: PBMCs. These receptors all come from a woman aged 18-29 years in good health and CMV-seronegative. Both conserved end residues are part of each CDR3. The order of the fields is D gene, J gene, V gene, clone size, CDR3 protein, CDR3 DNA. A D gene is named only where the DNA matches it firmly. Size is omitted from some rows. Given values are once, few, many or a class for expanded clones.

d_gene: TRBD1
j_gene: TRBJ1-4
v_gene: TRBV28
abundance: -
CDR3aa: CASSSHRQGNEKLFF
CDR3nt: TGTGCCAGCAGTTCCCATAGACAGGGTAATGAAAAACTGTTTTTT

d_gene: -
j_gene: TRBJ2-5
v_gene: TRBV11-1
abundance: -
CDR3aa: CASSSGTVSRQETQYF
CDR3nt: TGTGCCAGCAGTTCGGGGACTGTTTCGCGGCAAGAGACCCAGTACTTC

d_gene: -
j_gene: TRBJ1-2
v_gene: TRBV11-1
abundance: -
CDR3aa: CASSLNSNYGYTF
CDR3nt: TGTGCCAGCAGCTTAAACAGTAACTATGGCTACACCTTC

d_gene: TRBD1
j_gene: TRBJ2-7
v_gene: TRBV7-2
abundance: few
CDR3aa: CASSFRPFQGAQGEQYF
CDR3nt: TGTGCCAGCAGTTTTAGGCCCTTCCAGGGGGCGCAAGGCGAGCAGTACTTC

d_gene: -
j_gene: TRBJ1-1
v_gene: TRBV15
abundance: -
CDR3aa: CATSNGMNTEAFF
CDR3nt: TGTGCCACCAGCAACGGGATGAACACTGAAGCTTTCTTT

d_gene: -
j_gene: TRBJ2-1
v_gene: TRBV9
abundance: -
CDR3aa: CASSVGQGGAYDEQFF
CDR3nt: TGTGCCAGCAGCGTAGGGCAAGGGGGGGCCTACGATGAGCAGTTCTTC

d_gene: -
j_gene: TRBJ2-3
v_gene: TRBV7-8
abundance: -
CDR3aa: CASSYVGTDTQYF
CDR3nt: TGTGCCAGCAGCTACGTAGGCACAGATACGCAGTATTTT

d_gene: -
j_gene: TRBJ1-4
v_gene: TRBV5-4
abundance: -
CDR3aa: CASSHGPGDEKLFF
CDR3nt: TGTGCCAGCAGCCACGGGCCAGGGGATGAAAAACTGTTTTTT

d_gene: -
j_gene: TRBJ1-5
v_gene: TRBV14
abundance: -
CDR3aa: CASSLTGRNQPQHF
CDR3nt: TGTGCCAGCAGCTTAACAGGGCGCAATCAGCCCCAGCATTTT

d_gene: TRBD2
j_gene: TRBJ2-3
v_gene: TRBV19
abundance: -
CDR3aa: CASRMGLAGFTDTQYF
CDR3nt: TGTGCCAGTAGGATGGGACTAGCGGGTTTCACAGATACGCAGTATTTT

d_gene: TRBD1
j_gene: TRBJ2-1
v_gene: TRBV15
abundance: -
CDR3aa: CATSRGQGRWDNEQFF
CDR3nt: TGTGCCACCAGCAGAGGACAGGGGAGGTGGGACAATGAGCAGTTCTTC

d_gene: TRBD2
j_gene: TRBJ2-7
v_gene: TRBV15
abundance: once
CDR3aa: CATSRDHYGGSSGAYEQYF
CDR3nt: TGTGCCACCAGCAGAGATCATTACGGAGGGTCTAGCGGGGCCTACGAGCAGTACTTC

d_gene: TRBD1
j_gene: TRBJ2-7
v_gene: TRBV27
abundance: -
CDR3aa: CASSLTNPRTGNEQYF
CDR3nt: TGTGCCAGCAGTTTGACAAATCCCCGGACAGGGAACGAGCAGTACTTC

d_gene: -
j_gene: TRBJ2-7
v_gene: TRBV6-1
abundance: few
CDR3aa: CATRDRLYEQYF
CDR3nt: TGTGCCACCAGAGACAGGCTCTACGAGCAGTACTTC

d_gene: -
j_gene: TRBJ1-5
v_gene: TRBV21-1
abundance: -
CDR3aa: CASSIGQGRTNQPQHF
CDR3nt: TGTGCCAGCAGCATTGGACAGGGGAGGACCAATCAGCCCCAGCATTTT

d_gene: -
j_gene: TRBJ2-5
v_gene: TRBV5-1
abundance: -
CDR3aa: CASSLVWRGPSAETQYF
CDR3nt: TGCGCCAGCAGCTTGGTCTGGCGGGGGCCATCCGCGGAGACCCAGTACTTC

d_gene: TRBD2
j_gene: TRBJ2-7
v_gene: TRBV6-5
abundance: once
CDR3aa: CASSSGRADEQYF
CDR3nt: TGTGCCAGCAGCTCGGGGAGGGCGGACGAGCAGTACTTC

d_gene: TRBD1
j_gene: TRBJ2-7
v_gene: TRBV5-1
abundance: -
CDR3aa: CASSLAGGQGDEQYF
CDR3nt: TGCGCCAGCAGCTTGGCCGGGGGACAGGGCGACGAGCAGTACTTC

d_gene: TRBD2
j_gene: TRBJ2-3
v_gene: TRBV7-2
abundance: -
CDR3aa: CASSLASGGTDTQYF
CDR3nt: TGTGCCAGCAGCTTAGCTAGCGGGGGAACAGATACGCAGTATTTT

d_gene: TRBD2
j_gene: TRBJ2-7
v_gene: TRBV4-1
abundance: -
CDR3aa: CASSLTLLGRASSYEQYF
CDR3nt: TGCGCCAGCAGCCTCACCCTCCTGGGGAGGGCAAGCTCCTACGAGCAGTACTTC

d_gene: -
j_gene: TRBJ2-5
v_gene: TRBV29-1
abundance: -
CDR3aa: CSVDWGGGGETQYF
CDR3nt: TGCAGCGTTGACTGGGGGGGCGGGGGAGAGACCCAGTACTTC

d_gene: TRBD2
j_gene: TRBJ2-3
v_gene: TRBV19
abundance: -
CDR3aa: CASSWTSADTQYF
CDR3nt: TGTGCCAGTAGTTGGACTAGCGCAGATACGCAGTATTTT

d_gene: TRBD2
j_gene: TRBJ2-1
v_gene: TRBV4-3
abundance: -
CDR3aa: CASSQAFSGGVYNEQFF
CDR3nt: TGCGCCAGCAGCCAAGCGTTTAGCGGGGGAGTATACAATGAGCAGTTCTTC

d_gene: TRBD2
j_gene: TRBJ2-1
v_gene: TRBV6-5
abundance: -
CDR3aa: CASSYGRGEGDNEQFF
CDR3nt: TGTGCCAGCAGTTACGGGCGCGGGGAGGGAGACAATGAGCAGTTCTTC